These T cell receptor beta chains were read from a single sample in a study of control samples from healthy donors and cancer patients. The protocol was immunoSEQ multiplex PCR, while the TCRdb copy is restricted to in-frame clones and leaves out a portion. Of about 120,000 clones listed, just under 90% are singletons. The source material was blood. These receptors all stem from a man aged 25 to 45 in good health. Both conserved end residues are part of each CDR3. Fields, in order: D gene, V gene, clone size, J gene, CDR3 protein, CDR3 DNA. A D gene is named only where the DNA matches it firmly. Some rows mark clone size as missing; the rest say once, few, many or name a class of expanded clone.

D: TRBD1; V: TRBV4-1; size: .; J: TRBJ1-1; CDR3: CASSQDWIGTGGVGDTEAFF; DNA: TGCGCCAGCAGCCAAGATTGGATCGGGACAGGGGGCGTAGGGGACACTGAAGCTTTCTTT
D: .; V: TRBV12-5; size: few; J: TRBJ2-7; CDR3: CASGLVPSSYEQYF; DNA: TGTGCTAGTGGTTTGGTACCTAGCTCCTACGAGCAGTACTTC
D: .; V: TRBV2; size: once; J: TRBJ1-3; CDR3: CATSGDGLLSGNTIYF; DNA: TGTGCCACGTCGGGTGACGGATTACTCTCTGGAAACACCATATATTTT
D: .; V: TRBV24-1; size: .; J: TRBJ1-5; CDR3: CATSESGTRGNSQPQHF; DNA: TGTGCCACCAGTGAGTCGGGAACACGGGGAAACAGTCAGCCCCAGCATTTT
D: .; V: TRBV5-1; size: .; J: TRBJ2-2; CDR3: CASSLSPQGNTGELFF; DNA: TGCGCCAGCAGCTTGAGTCCTCAGGGTAACACCGGGGAGCTGTTTTTT
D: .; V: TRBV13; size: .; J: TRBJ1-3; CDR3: CASSVRAGNTIYF; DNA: TGTGCCAGCAGCGTGCGCGCGGGAAACACCATATATTTT
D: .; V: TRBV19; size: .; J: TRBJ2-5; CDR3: CASSSEIGRETQYF; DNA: TGTGCCAGTAGTTCGGAAATTGGGAGGGAGACCCAGTACTTC
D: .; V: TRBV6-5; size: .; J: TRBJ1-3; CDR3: CASTGQLSGNTIYF; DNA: TGTGCCAGCACAGGACAACTCTCTGGAAACACCATATATTTT
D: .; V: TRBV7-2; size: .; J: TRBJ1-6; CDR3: CASSLQAATANSPLHF; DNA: TGTGCCAGCAGCCTCCAGGCGGCTACGGCCAATTCACCCCTCCACTTT
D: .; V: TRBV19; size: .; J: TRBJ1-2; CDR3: CASSIEGLYGYTF; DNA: TGTGCCAGTAGTATCGAAGGGCTCTATGGCTACACCTTC
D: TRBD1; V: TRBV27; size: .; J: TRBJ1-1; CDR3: CASSPGQLNTEAFF; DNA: TGTGCCAGCAGCCCGGGACAGCTAAACACTGAAGCTTTCTTT
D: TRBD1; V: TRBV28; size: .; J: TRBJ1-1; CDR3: CASSPQGARTEAFF; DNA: TGTGCCAGCAGTCCACAGGGGGCGAGGACTGAAGCTTTCTTT
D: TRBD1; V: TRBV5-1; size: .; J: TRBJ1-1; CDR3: CASSFAGGDNTEAFF; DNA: TGCGCCAGCAGCTTCGCAGGGGGTGATAACACTGAAGCTTTCTTT
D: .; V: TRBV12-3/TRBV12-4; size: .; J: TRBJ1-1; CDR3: CASKKLTNTEAFF; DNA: TGTGCCAGCAAAAAATTGACGAACACTGAAGCTTTCTTT
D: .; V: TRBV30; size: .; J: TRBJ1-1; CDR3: CAGGRLNTEAFF; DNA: TGTGCCGGGGGTAGGTTGAACACTGAAGCTTTCTTT
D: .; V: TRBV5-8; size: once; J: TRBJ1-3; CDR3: CASSLQGEDGNTIYF; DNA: TGTGCCAGCAGCTTGCAAGGGGAAGATGGAAACACCATATATTTT
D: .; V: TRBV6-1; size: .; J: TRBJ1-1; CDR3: CASSDFRGFGTEAFF; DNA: TGTGCCAGCAGTGATTTTCGGGGTTTCGGCACTGAAGCTTTCTTT
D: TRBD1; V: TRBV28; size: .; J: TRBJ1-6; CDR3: CASSLKGARSPLHF; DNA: TGTGCCAGCAGTTTGAAGGGGGCGAGATCACCCCTCCACTTT
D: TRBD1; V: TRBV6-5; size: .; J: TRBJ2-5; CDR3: CASSYQTGIQETQYF; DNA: TGTGCCAGCAGTTACCAGACAGGGATCCAAGAGACCCAGTACTTC
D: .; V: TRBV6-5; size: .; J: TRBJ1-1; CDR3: CASSLGRFTEAFF; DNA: TGTGCCAGCAGCCTTGGTCGGTTCACTGAAGCTTTCTTT
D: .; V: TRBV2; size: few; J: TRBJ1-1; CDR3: CASSDSVKPEAFF; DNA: TGTGCCAGCAGTGACAGTGTTAAGCCTGAAGCTTTCTTT
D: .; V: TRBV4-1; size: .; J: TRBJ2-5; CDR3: CASSQDREQSTRETQYF; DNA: TGCGCCAGCAGCCAAGATCGGGAGCAGAGTACTCGAGAGACCCAGTACTTC
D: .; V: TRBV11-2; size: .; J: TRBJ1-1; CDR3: CASSLRGPGAESEAFF; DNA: TGTGCCAGCAGCTTAAGAGGGCCGGGGGCAGAGAGTGAAGCTTTCTTT
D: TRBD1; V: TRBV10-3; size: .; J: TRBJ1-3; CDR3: CAISARQGGSGNTIYF; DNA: TGTGCCATCAGCGCTAGACAGGGAGGCTCTGGAAACACCATATATTTT
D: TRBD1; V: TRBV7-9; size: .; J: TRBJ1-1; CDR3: CASSTRGQGIRDTEAFF; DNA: TGTGCCAGCAGCACCAGGGGACAGGGGATTAGGGACACTGAAGCTTTCTTT
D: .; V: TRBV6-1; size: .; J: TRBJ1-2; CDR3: CASSDQGPYGYTF; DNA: TGTGCCAGCAGTGATCAGGGTCCCTATGGCTACACCTTC
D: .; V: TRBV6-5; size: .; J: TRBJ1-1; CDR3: CAARSGYTEAFF; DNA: TGTGCCGCGAGGTCGGGGTACACTGAAGCTTTCTTT